The T cell receptor beta chain under discussion was sequenced for a study of T cells in Graves' hyperthyroidism and ophthalmopathy. Study-level background: Peripheral blood was collected at initial diagnosis, before any treatment.

The CDR3 regions of TCR beta were amplified from RNA transcripts. An initial round of RT-PCR targeting the TCR CDR3 relied on the HTBI primer set. TCRdb reprocessed the multiplex PCR reads via MiXCR and lists one record per CDR3 protein. The repertoire holds around 350,000 distinct CDR3 sequences, with approximately 13% as singletons. The CDR3 is 15 amino acids. The germline gives CDR1 LGHNA, CDR2 YNFKEQ. Deletions cut 5 bases from V and 9 bases from J, with 21 bases between. Clinical symptoms, serum thyroxine, TRAb, thyroid ultrasound and orbital computed tomography established diagnosis. As regards this clonotype: What it binds is unknown.

Findings and limits, study-wide: Ophthalmopathy was identified by the model a median around 6 months ahead of onset. A model of 13 V-J pairs discriminated ophthalmopathy from stable hyperthyroidism.

The receptor's source is a woman aged 18-29 years with Graves' hyperthyroidism. Input material: blood. The rearrangement joins TRBV4-2 to TRBJ2-3; perhaps D is TRBD1 or TRBD2 (6 bases each). The CDR3 is CASSLGASASLTQYF. As DNA, the CDR3 is TGTGCCAGCAGCTTGGGGGCTAGCGCTAGTCTGACGCAGTATTTT.